Listed below are T cell receptor beta chains from one sample, sequenced in a study of blood T cell repertoires in COVID-19. Measured with immunoSEQ multiplex PCR; TCRdb has only the in-frame clones, and not every one. The sample carries approximately 130,000 clones, around nine tenths recorded once. Sample: peripheral blood. These receptor sequences come from a woman aged 45-65 years with acute or convalescent COVID-19. CDR3s include the opening cysteine and the closing phenylalanine or tryptophan. Fields, in order: CDR3 protein, V gene, J gene, clone size. Clone size is shown for a subset of rows, as once, few, many or a class of expanded clone.

CDR3: CASSYGSYNEQFF
V: TRBV19
J: TRBJ2-1
size: -

CDR3: CASSPQGNNQPQHF
V: TRBV27
J: TRBJ1-5
size: once

CDR3: CASSPTGGEPQHF
V: TRBV6-6
J: TRBJ1-5
size: -

CDR3: CASSQGLAEYYEQYF
V: TRBV5-6
J: TRBJ2-7
size: -

CDR3: CASSPTGRSGITNTIYF
V: TRBV18
J: TRBJ1-3
size: -

CDR3: CASSLGSGRHNEQFF
V: TRBV7-2
J: TRBJ2-1
size: -

CDR3: CASSPGLGSGELFF
V: TRBV19
J: TRBJ2-2
size: -

CDR3: CASSTGHNYGYTF
V: TRBV6-2/TRBV6-3
J: TRBJ1-2
size: -

CDR3: CASSQGQGGNTIYF
V: TRBV4-1
J: TRBJ1-3
size: -

CDR3: CASRGLAGGQDTQYF
V: TRBV5-1
J: TRBJ2-3
size: -

CDR3: CAWSDRDEQFF
V: TRBV30
J: TRBJ2-1
size: few

CDR3: CAIKNEGDTIYF
V: TRBV10-3
J: TRBJ1-3
size: -

CDR3: CASSWYRGINEKLFF
V: TRBV13
J: TRBJ1-4
size: -

CDR3: CASSPQGANTDTQYF
V: TRBV5-8
J: TRBJ2-3
size: -

CDR3: CASSPDRANSPLHF
V: TRBV27
J: TRBJ1-6
size: -

CDR3: CASSLMQGAPDTQYF
V: TRBV13
J: TRBJ2-3
size: -

CDR3: CSVDKTSGSKVNEQFF
V: TRBV29-1
J: TRBJ2-1
size: -

CDR3: CASSLSGGAGETQYF
V: TRBV7-2
J: TRBJ2-5
size: -

CDR3: CASTEGLEAWPQHF
V: TRBV19
J: TRBJ1-5
size: -

CDR3: CASSYGTNLYNEQFF
V: TRBV3-1/TRBV3-2
J: TRBJ2-1
size: -

CDR3: CASSFSGKETQYF
V: TRBV11-2
J: TRBJ2-5
size: -

CDR3: CASSLRGGNTEAFF
V: TRBV6-2/TRBV6-3
J: TRBJ1-1
size: -

CDR3: CASSRGLAGTWSTDTQYF
V: TRBV5-1
J: TRBJ2-3
size: -

CDR3: CASSPQGPSPLHF
V: TRBV19
J: TRBJ1-6
size: -

CDR3: CAWSQGETTEAFF
V: TRBV30
J: TRBJ1-1
size: -

CDR3: CASSSGQAPLHF
V: TRBV25-1
J: TRBJ1-6
size: -

CDR3: CASSPTGLRDTEAFF
V: TRBV9
J: TRBJ1-1
size: -

CDR3: CASSPVGGAETQYF
V: TRBV25-1
J: TRBJ2-5
size: -

CDR3: CASSYVGSNEKLFF
V: TRBV6-2/TRBV6-3
J: TRBJ1-4
size: -

CDR3: CASSPAGSNQPQHF
V: TRBV6-5
J: TRBJ1-5
size: -

CDR3: CASSPGTSGRYEQFF
V: TRBV18
J: TRBJ2-1
size: -

CDR3: CASSYSAEGMDTQYF
V: TRBV6-5
J: TRBJ2-3
size: -

CDR3: CASSLGQGGGYTF
V: TRBV27
J: TRBJ1-2
size: -

CDR3: CASSAGRERGHPTDTQYF
V: TRBV5-1
J: TRBJ2-3
size: -

CDR3: CASSARQGSGNTIYF
V: TRBV11-2
J: TRBJ1-3
size: -

CDR3: CAYRVGETQYF
V: TRBV30
J: TRBJ2-5
size: -

CDR3: CASSIEGGGTGTEAFF
V: TRBV19
J: TRBJ1-1
size: -

CDR3: CASSLGQYFNEQYF
V: TRBV5-1
J: TRBJ2-7
size: -

CDR3: CASSGVAPNTEQFF
V: TRBV19
J: TRBJ2-1
size: few

CDR3: CASSSSVQPQHF
V: TRBV12-3/TRBV12-4
J: TRBJ1-5
size: once

CDR3: CASSVGLAPDTQYF
V: TRBV5-1
J: TRBJ2-3
size: -

CDR3: CASSIQMNTEAFF
V: TRBV7-2
J: TRBJ1-1
size: -

CDR3: CASSTIGQLNTEAFF
V: TRBV2
J: TRBJ1-1
size: once

CDR3: CASSQDRNQPQHF
V: TRBV4-1
J: TRBJ1-5
size: -

CDR3: CAISVQGNTEAFF
V: TRBV10-3
J: TRBJ1-1
size: -

CDR3: CATRMYRGNTGELFF
V: TRBV15
J: TRBJ2-2
size: -

CDR3: CASSRGLSGTDTQYF
V: TRBV5-4
J: TRBJ2-3
size: once

CDR3: CASSLSGGNYEQYF
V: TRBV5-1
J: TRBJ2-7
size: -

CDR3: CSVAGQGVYTF
V: TRBV29-1
J: TRBJ1-2
size: -

CDR3: CATSETGAQNIQYF
V: TRBV24-1
J: TRBJ2-4
size: -

CDR3: CASSTQGEEETQYF
V: TRBV18
J: TRBJ2-5
size: -

CDR3: CASSSRTSGRTDTQYF
V: TRBV19
J: TRBJ2-3
size: -

CDR3: CAISETLQGAGEKLFF
V: TRBV10-3
J: TRBJ1-4
size: few

CDR3: CASSIDPWQVHTEAFF
V: TRBV19
J: TRBJ1-1
size: -

CDR3: CASSVDSPGEQFF
V: TRBV9
J: TRBJ2-1
size: -

CDR3: CAWSRRGSSYNEQFF
V: TRBV30
J: TRBJ2-1
size: -

CDR3: CASSSLTGLPLHF
V: TRBV6-5
J: TRBJ1-6
size: -

CDR3: CASSLESRGTEAFF
V: TRBV13
J: TRBJ1-1
size: -

CDR3: CASSPPGNEQYF
V: TRBV28
J: TRBJ2-7
size: -